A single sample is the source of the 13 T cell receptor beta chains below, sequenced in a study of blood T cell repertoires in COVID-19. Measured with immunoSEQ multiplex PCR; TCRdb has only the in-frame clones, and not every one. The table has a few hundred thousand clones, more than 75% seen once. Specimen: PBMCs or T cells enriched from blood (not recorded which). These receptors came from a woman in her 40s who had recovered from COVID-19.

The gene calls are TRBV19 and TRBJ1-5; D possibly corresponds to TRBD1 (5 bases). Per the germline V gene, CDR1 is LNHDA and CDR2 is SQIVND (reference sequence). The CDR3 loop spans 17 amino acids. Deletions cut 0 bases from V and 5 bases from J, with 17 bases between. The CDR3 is CASSIDPTREAYQPQHF. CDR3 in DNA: TGTGCCAGTAGTATAGATCCAACCAGGGAGGCCTATCAGCCCCAGCATTTT.

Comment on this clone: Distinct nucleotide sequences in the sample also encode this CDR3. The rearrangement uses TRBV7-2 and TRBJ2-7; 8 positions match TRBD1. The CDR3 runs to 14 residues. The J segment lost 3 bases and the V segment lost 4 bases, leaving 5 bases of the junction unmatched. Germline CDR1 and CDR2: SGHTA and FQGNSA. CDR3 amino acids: CASSSGTGNYEQYF. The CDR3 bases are TGTGCCAGCAGCTCCGGGACAGGCAACTACGAGCAGTACTTC.

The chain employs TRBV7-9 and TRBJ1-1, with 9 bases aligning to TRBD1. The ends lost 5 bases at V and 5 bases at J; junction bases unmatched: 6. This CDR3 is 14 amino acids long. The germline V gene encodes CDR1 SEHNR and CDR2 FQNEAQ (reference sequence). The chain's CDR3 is CASSPTDRGTEAFF. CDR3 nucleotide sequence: TGTGCCAGCAGCCCAACCGACAGGGGGACTGAAGCTTTCTTT.

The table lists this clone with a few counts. As DNA, the CDR3 is TGTGCCAGCTCTCGGACAGAGACTCGCTATGGCTACACCTTC. Its protein product is CASSRTETRYGYTF. The chain links TRBV18 to TRBJ1-2; a weak D match, TRBD1 (6 bases). Trimming pared 6 bases from V and 4 bases from J, leaving 15 bases between. The length of the CDR3 is 14 residues. The V gene's germline CDR1 is KGHSH and CDR2 LQKENI.

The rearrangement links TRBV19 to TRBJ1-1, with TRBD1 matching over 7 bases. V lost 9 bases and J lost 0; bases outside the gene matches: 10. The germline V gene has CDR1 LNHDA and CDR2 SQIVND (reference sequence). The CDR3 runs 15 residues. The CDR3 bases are TGTGCCAGGCCTAAGGGACAGCTCTTGAACACTGAAGCTTTCTTT. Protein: CARPKGQLLNTEAFF.

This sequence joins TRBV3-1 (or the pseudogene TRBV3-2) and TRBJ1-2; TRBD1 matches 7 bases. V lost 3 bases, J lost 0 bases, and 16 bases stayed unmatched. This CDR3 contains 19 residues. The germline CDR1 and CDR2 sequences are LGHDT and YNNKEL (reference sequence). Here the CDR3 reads CASSQPAPLIGTANYGYTF. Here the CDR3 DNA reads TGTGCCAGCAGCCAGCCAGCGCCACTTATTGGGACAGCTAACTATGGCTACACCTTC.

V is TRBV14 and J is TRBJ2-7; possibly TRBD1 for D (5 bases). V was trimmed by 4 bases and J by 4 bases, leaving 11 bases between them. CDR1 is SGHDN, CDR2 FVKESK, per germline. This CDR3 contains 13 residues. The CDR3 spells CASSLQVSYEQYF. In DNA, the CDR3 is TGTGCCAGCAGCCTACAGGTCAGTTACGAGCAGTACTTC.

CDR3 coding DNA: TGTGCCAGCTCACCCAGAAGGGGGAACTCAAACACTGAAGCTTTCTTT. It is translated as CASSPRRGNSNTEAFF. The chain recombines TRBV18 with TRBJ1-1; TRBD1 might be the D (6 bases). Germline values: CDR1 KGHSH, CDR2 LQKENI. V lost 3 bases to trimming and J lost 2 bases, with 16 bases between them. The CDR3 extends over 16 amino acids.

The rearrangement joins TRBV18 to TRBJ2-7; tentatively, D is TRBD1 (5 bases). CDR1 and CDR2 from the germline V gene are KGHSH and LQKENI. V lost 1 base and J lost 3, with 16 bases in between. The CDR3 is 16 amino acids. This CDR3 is CASSPQQESLSYEQYF. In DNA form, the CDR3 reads TGTGCCAGCTCACCACAACAGGAGTCCTTAAGCTACGAGCAGTACTTC.

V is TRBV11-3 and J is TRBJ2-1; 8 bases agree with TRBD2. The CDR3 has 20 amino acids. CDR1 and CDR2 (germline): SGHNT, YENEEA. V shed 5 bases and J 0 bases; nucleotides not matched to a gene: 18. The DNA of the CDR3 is TGTGCCAGCAGCCAGTCTAGCGGGCCCACCTACTCGGTCTCCTACAATGAGCAGTTCTTC. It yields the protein CASSQSSGPTYSVSYNEQFF.

Written as DNA, the CDR3 is TGCGCCAGCAGCCCGGGGGACAGCCGGAACACTGAAGCTTTCTTT. This gives the protein CASSPGDSRNTEAFF. This rearrangement joins TRBV5-1 to TRBJ1-1, with 7 bases identical to TRBD1. The germline gives CDR1 SGHRS, CDR2 YFSETQ. The CDR3 has 15 amino acids. V lost 4 bases, J lost 1 base, and 7 bases stayed unmatched.

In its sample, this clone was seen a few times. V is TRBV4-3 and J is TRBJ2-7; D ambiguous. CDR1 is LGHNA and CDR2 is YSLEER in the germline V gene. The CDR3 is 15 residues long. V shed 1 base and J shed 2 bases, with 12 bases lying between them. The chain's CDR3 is CASSQGALGTYEQYF. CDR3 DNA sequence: TGCGCCAGCAGCCAAGGGGCCCTTGGAACCTACGAGCAGTACTTC.

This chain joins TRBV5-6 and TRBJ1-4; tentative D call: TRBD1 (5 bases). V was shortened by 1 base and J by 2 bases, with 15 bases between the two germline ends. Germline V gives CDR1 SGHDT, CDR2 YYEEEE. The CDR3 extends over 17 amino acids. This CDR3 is CASSLLGQSRTNEKLFF. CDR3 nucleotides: TGTGCCAGCAGCTTGTTAGGACAAAGCAGGACTAATGAAAAACTGTTTTTT.